The rows below give T cell receptor beta chains drawn from one sample of a study of blood T cell repertoires in COVID-19. Only in-frame clones appear in the TCRdb table, and some are missing; sequencing was by immunoSEQ multiplex PCR. The sample lists a few hundred thousand clones; around 84% were seen once. The sample comprised peripheral blood. The receptors were sampled from a young woman with acute or convalescent COVID-19. CDR3s include the opening cysteine and the closing phenylalanine or tryptophan.

V	J	CDR3
TRBV4-3	TRBJ2-5	CASSTGMRQETQYF
TRBV11-3	TRBJ2-2	CASSSSRSGELFF
TRBV6-5	TRBJ1-4	CASSPGQGINEKLFF
TRBV6-2/TRBV6-3	TRBJ2-1	CASSYAGGLVNEQFF
TRBV3-1/TRBV3-2	TRBJ2-5	CANWTGQETQYF
TRBV29-1	TRBJ2-2	CSVGNGGTGERELFF
TRBV6-5	TRBJ2-3	CASSYSGGRGGDTQYF
TRBV5-3	TRBJ2-6	CARSPRPLQEYWANVLTF
TRBV5-1	TRBJ2-7	CASSLDAGTSGYEQYF
TRBV27	TRBJ1-1	CASSLTENTEAFF
TRBV12-3/TRBV12-4	TRBJ1-2	CASSPRRDYGYTF
TRBV4-3	TRBJ2-6	CASSQDLIFSISGANVLTF
TRBV5-1	TRBJ1-6	CASSLDGGFISPLHF
TRBV19	TRBJ1-5	CASSPTGTLAQHF
TRBV10-3	TRBJ2-1	CAITSGRLGSYNEQFF
TRBV10-2	TRBJ1-2	CATRRGLGAVGYTF
TRBV6-6	TRBJ1-2	CASSPRTGGRREVNYGYTF
TRBV6-2/TRBV6-3	TRBJ2-3	CASSPDGTSTDTQYF
TRBV30	TRBJ1-6	CASRPFGGAQGSPLHF
TRBV18	TRBJ1-4	CASSGRTGENEKLFF
TRBV6-4	TRBJ1-1	CASSPSAYRDTEAFF
TRBV9	TRBJ1-2	CASSVNPGGDGYTF
TRBV11-3	TRBJ1-1	CASSPRGSNTEAFF
TRBV7-9	TRBJ1-2	CASSLSFRGYGYTF
TRBV6-6	TRBJ1-6	CASSPSDRGNSPLHF
TRBV6-1	TRBJ2-7	CASSQTSLYEQYF
TRBV28	TRBJ2-7	CASSSGQSDEQYF
TRBV24-1	TRBJ2-3	CATSETGTSSTDTQYF
TRBV29-1	TRBJ1-4	CSVGQGGEKLFF
TRBV28	TRBJ1-4	CASRGGEEKLFF
TRBV25-1	TRBJ1-1	CASRSDRKAAFF
TRBV5-6	TRBJ2-3	CASSLFGTPTDTQYF
TRBV29-1	TRBJ1-3	CSVEAPIDRGNTIYF
TRBV7-2	TRBJ2-1	CASIMGNRLAGVTDEQFF
TRBV28	TRBJ2-2	CASTLLAGVVAGELFF
TRBV7-2	TRBJ1-2	CASSLDFRGSNYGYTF
TRBV28	TRBJ1-2	CASSLSTMAGGGYTF
TRBV7-2	TRBJ1-6	CASSSRITGWGSYNSPLHF
TRBV11-2	TRBJ1-2	CASSPEGQGAIGYTF
TRBV18	TRBJ1-1	CASSRAARNTEAFF
TRBV28	TRBJ2-3	CASRNIRGDRDETDTQYF
TRBV5-6	TRBJ2-3	CASSLPPDTQYF